Sequencing of this T cell receptor beta chain was carried out in a study of blood T cell repertoires in COVID-19. The CDR3 contains 12 residues. Germline V gene data show CDR1 as SGHTA and CDR2 as FQGTGA. V lost 5 bases and J lost 5, with 6 bases in between. Clones were sequenced by immunoSEQ multiplex PCR, and TCRdb holds only the in-frame ones, with some missing. The sample carries under 500,000 clones, around nine tenths recorded once. Sequenced input: PBMCs or T cells enriched from blood (not recorded which). This sequence joins TRBV7-3 and TRBJ2-2; a weak D match, TRBD1 (5 bases). This TCR was sampled from a woman aged 18-35 years with acute COVID-19. The CDR3 DNA reads as TGTGCCAGCAGCCCAGGGACCGGGGAGCTGTTTTTT. It specifies CASSPGTGELFF.